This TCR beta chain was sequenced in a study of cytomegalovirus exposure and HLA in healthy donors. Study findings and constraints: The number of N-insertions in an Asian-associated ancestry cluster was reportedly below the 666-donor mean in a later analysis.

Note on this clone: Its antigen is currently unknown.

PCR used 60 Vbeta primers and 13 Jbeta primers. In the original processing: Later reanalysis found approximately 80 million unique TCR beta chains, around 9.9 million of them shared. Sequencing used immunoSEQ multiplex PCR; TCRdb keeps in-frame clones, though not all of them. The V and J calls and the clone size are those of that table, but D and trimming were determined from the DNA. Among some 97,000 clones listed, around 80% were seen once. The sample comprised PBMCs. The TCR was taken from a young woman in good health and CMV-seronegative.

Here the CDR3 reads CASSDLGQGKETQYF. CDR3 bases: TGTGCCAGCAGTGACCTAGGACAGGGTAAAGAGACCCAGTACTTC. The chain joins TRBV2 to TRBJ2-5; 8 bases line up with TRBD1. CDR1 and CDR2 (germline): SNHLY, FYNNEI. With V trimmed by 3 bases and J by 3 bases, 6 bases remained unmatched. CDR3 length: 15 amino acids.